The 9 T cell receptor beta chains below come from one sample, sequenced in a study of PD-L1 blockade in urothelial cancer (dated by TCRdb to about 2017). The library was made by the immunoSEQ multiplex PCR assay. TCRdb took over this immuneACCESS table, retaining in-frame rearrangements with V and J assigned. Such tables are incomplete; in checked studies, under half of the missing clones stem from an unresolved V gene, and the remainder is unexplained. The table for this sample lists over 100,000 clones; approximately 84% of them were counted only once. Roughly 2.9% of the sample is in the top ten clones. In light of the paper, this sample's time point label describes: pretreatment peripheral blood. The source was PBMCs, collected around atezolizumab (anti-PD-L1) treatment. The receptors stem from a man between 45 and 60 years old with urothelial cancer.

The chain joins TRBV21-1 to TRBJ1-1; TRBD1, as called in the table, went unchecked against the DNA. TRBV21-1 has pseudogene status. This CDR3 spans 16 amino acids. The CDR3 DNA reads as TGTGCCAGCCTTTCGAGGAGAAGGGGGCCCCACACTGAAGCTTTCTTT. This gives the protein CASLSRRRGPHTEAFF.

The rearrangement uses TRBV7-9 and TRBJ2-7; D might be TRBD2 (6 bases). CDR1 SEHNR and CDR2 FQNEAQ come from the germline V gene (reference sequence). The CDR3 has 14 amino acids. V was shortened by 6 bases and J by 4 bases, with 16 bases between the two germline ends. CDR3 in amino acids: CASSLGGIPYEQYF. The CDR3 coding sequence is TGTGCCAGCAGTTTGGGCGGGATCCCATACGAGCAGTACTTC.

The rearrangement joins TRBV7-2 to TRBJ2-2, with 8 bases matching TRBD2. Germline-derived CDR1 and CDR2 are SGHTA and FQGNSA. V dropped 5 bases and J dropped 0; count of bases not matched to a gene: 8. CDR3 length equals 17 residues. The CDR3 region has the DNA TGTGCCAGCAGCCGGAGCGGGAGCTATTCGAACACCGGGGAGCTGTTTTTT. This gives the protein CASSRSGSYSNTGELFF.

This sequence joins TRBV28 and TRBJ2-7; 8 nucleotides agree with TRBD2. CDR1 MDHEN and CDR2 SYDVKM come from the germline V gene. Trimming at V came to 6 bases and at J to 2 bases, leaving 12 bases not matched to a gene. This CDR3 region has 16 residues. CDR3 nucleotides: TGTGCCAGCAGATCGGGAGGGGAGACGGCGCCCTACGAGCAGTACTTC. Translation: CASRSGGETAPYEQYF.

This sequence joins TRBV18 and TRBJ2-1; 11 nucleotides align to TRBD2. V shed 0 bases, J shed 7 bases, and the junction held 2 bases outside the gene matches. CDR1 and CDR2 from the germline V gene are KGHSH and LQKENI. The CDR3 is 15 residues long. In DNA, the CDR3 is TGTGCCAGCTCACCACCTGCTAGCGGGAGGAATGAGCAGTTCTTC. This translates into CASSPPASGRNEQFF.

The chain links TRBV19 to TRBJ2-2; 10 bases are a match to TRBD1. The CDR3 is made up of 20 amino acids. Germline lookup yields CDR1 LNHDA and CDR2 SQIVND (reference sequence). Germline trimming cut 5 bases from V and 5 bases from J; bases unmatched to any gene: 20. CDR3: CASSAPGQGRIGFRTGELFF. As DNA, the CDR3 is TGTGCCAGTAGTGCACCGGGACAGGGGAGAATTGGGTTCAGAACCGGGGAGCTGTTTTTT.

The rearrangement joins TRBV9 to TRBJ2-1; the D gene is possibly TRBD1 (5 bases). Germline loops: CDR1 SGDLS, CDR2 YYNGEE. V was clipped by 0 bases and J by 0 bases, with 13 bases between them. The CDR3 is 17 amino acids. The chain's CDR3 is CASSVDRLHSSYNEQFF. CDR3 nucleotides: TGTGCCAGCAGCGTAGACAGGCTACACAGCTCCTACAATGAGCAGTTCTTC. The entire variable domain, with the rest obtained from reference TRBV9 and TRBJ2-1, is as follows: DSGVTQTPKHLITATGQRVTLRCSPRSGDLSVYWYQQSLDQGLQFLIQYYNGEERAKGNILERFSAQQFPDLHSELNLSSLELGDSALYFCASSVDRLHSSYNEQFFGPGTRLTVL.

The V gene is TRBV5-6, the J gene TRBJ1-1; D remains unclear. The germline V gene has CDR1 SGHDT and CDR2 YYEEEE. The CDR3 runs 13 residues. Trimming removed 0 bases at V and 8 bases at J, with 11 bases between. CDR3 DNA sequence: TGTGCCAGCAGCTTGGATTTAACGAGGGAAGCTTTCTTT. This sequence encodes CASSLDLTREAFF.

This chain links TRBV5-1 with TRBJ2-1, with 8 bases aligning to TRBD2. Germline assignment: CDR1 SGHRS and CDR2 YFSETQ. This CDR3 has 14 amino acids. V shed 4 bases and J 5 bases; nucleotides not matched to a gene: 5. CDR3 sequence (DNA): TGCGCCAGCAGCATCGGACTAGCACACAATGAGCAGTTCTTC. Translation: CASSIGLAHNEQFF.